One and the same sample provided the 14 T cell receptor beta chains below, sequenced in a study of CD8 T cells in Susac syndrome. cDNA came from around 0.54 to 1 ug RNA primed by random hexamers. Each CDR3 protein gets one entry after TCRdb re-called the immunoSEQ multiplex PCR reads with MiXCR. Among over 200,000 distinct CDR3 sequences listed, roughly 94% were seen once. Sequencing was performed on CD4+ T cells from PBMCs. The receptors originated from a human donor with multiple sclerosis.

This sequence joins TRBV2 and TRBJ2-4; no clear D gene. Germline CDR1 is SNHLY and CDR2 is FYNNEI. This CDR3 contains 12 residues. With 4 bases removed from V and 7 bases from J, the gap between germline ends came to 8 bases. The CDR3 spells CASSVYRNIQYF. The DNA of the CDR3 is TGTGCCAGCAGTGTTTATCGGAACATTCAGTACTTC. Full variable domain (rest looked up from reference TRBV2 and TRBJ2-4): EPEVTQTPSHQVTQMGQEVILRCVPISNHLYFYWYRQILGQKVEFLVSFYNNEISEKSEIFDDQFSVERPDGSNFTLKIRSTKLEDSAMYFCASSVYRNIQYFGAGTRLSVL.

The chain joins TRBV10-3 to TRBJ1-1, with 7 bases lining up with TRBD1. V trimming: 7 bases; J trimming: 8 bases; junction bases outside the gene matches: 7. Germline values: CDR1 ENHRY, CDR2 SYGVKD. The CDR3 extends over 12 amino acids. CDR3 sequence reads: CAINTGEGEAFF. Here the CDR3 DNA reads TGTGCCATCAACACAGGGGAGGGAGAAGCTTTCTTT.

The gene calls are TRBV5-1 and TRBJ1-1; TRBD1 is a possible D gene (5 bases). The CDR3 length is 13 residues. The germline V and J ends were trimmed by 4 bases and 1 base, with 8 bases remaining between them. Per the germline V gene, CDR1 is SGHRS and CDR2 is YFSETQ. CDR3 in amino acids: CASSPGWNTEAFF. Written as DNA, the CDR3 is TGCGCCAGCAGCCCAGGGTGGAACACTGAAGCTTTCTTT.

The rearrangement joins TRBV15 to TRBJ2-7, with D possibly being TRBD1 or TRBD2 (5 bases each). With 1 base removed from V and 1 base from J, the gap between germline ends came to 14 bases. This CDR3 region has 16 residues. Germline V gene sequence: CDR1 LNHNV, CDR2 YYDKDF (reference sequence). This CDR3 is CATSRGGKMGSYEQYV. CDR3 DNA sequence: TGTGCCACCAGCAGAGGGGGGAAGATGGGGTCCTACGAGCAGTACGTC.

This chain connects TRBV7-3 to TRBJ2-3; 13 bases agree with TRBD2. Germline CDR1 and CDR2: SGHTA and FQGTGA. This CDR3 is built from 18 residues. V lost 5 bases, J lost 0 bases, and 8 bases stayed unmatched. Written as DNA, the CDR3 is TGTGCCAGCAGCCGAGCCGGACTAGCGGGGGCTAGCACAGATACGCAGTATTTT. Its translation is CASSRAGLAGASTDTQYF.

The chain carries TRBV7-9 and TRBJ1-1; TRBD1 aligns across 10 bases. The V and J ends lost 5 bases and 1 base, in that order; junction bases with no gene match: 1. This CDR3 has 14 residues. Germline CDR1 SEHNR, CDR2 FQNEAQ (reference sequence). CDR3 protein: CASSGDRGNTEAFF. The CDR3 DNA follows: TGTGCCAGCAGCGGGGACAGGGGGAACACTGAAGCTTTCTTT.

DNA of the CDR3: TGCAGTGCGTCCATTGTTAACTATGGCTACACCTTC. Protein product: CSASIVNYGYTF. The chain combines TRBV20-1 with TRBJ1-2; D is undetermined. Trimming stripped 6 bases from V and 1 base from J, with 9 bases between. The germline CDR1 and CDR2 sequences are DFQATT and SNEGSKA (reference sequence). This CDR3 contains 12 residues.

This clonotype was counted between two and nine times. The junction and the germline gene differ at one end; a read error may be behind it. The V and J genes are TRBV5-1 and TRBJ2-5, with unresolved D. Germline loops: CDR1 SGHRS, CDR2 YFSETQ. This CDR3 is built from 12 residues. Written as DNA, the CDR3 is TGTGCCAGCTCAGGCTCGCGGGAGACCCAGTACTTC. Amino acids: CASSGSRETQYF.

This sequence joins TRBV12-3 or TRBV12-4 and TRBJ1-2; TRBD1 matches at 9 bases. This CDR3 comprises 12 residues. Trimming removed 11 bases from V and 8 bases from J; junction bases left unmatched: 9. In nucleotides, the CDR3 is TGTGCCGCCTCAAGGACAGGGGCCGGCTACACCTTC. Its translation is CAASRTGAGYTF.

This clonotype showed up just a few times. J is TRBJ2-3 and V is TRBV6-5; D is perhaps TRBD2 (6 bases). V was pared by 4 bases and J by 4 bases, with 9 bases between. Germline loops: CDR1 MNHEY, CDR2 SVGAGI. The CDR3 runs to 13 residues. CDR3 in DNA: TGTGCCAGCAGTTCGTGGGGGGCAGATACGCAGTATTTT. Translating it yields CASSSWGADTQYF.

This clonotype was detected once. This chain joins TRBV29-1 and TRBJ1-2; no clear D. V lost 7 bases and J lost 4, with 13 bases in between. Germline-derived CDR1 and CDR2 are SQVTM and ANQGSEA. The CDR3 runs to 12 residues. CDR3 coding DNA: TGCAGCGCCGCCGGACCGGGCTATGGCTACACCTTC. Translating gives CSAAGPGYGYTF.

The genes are TRBV25-1 and TRBJ2-5, with TRBD2 matching over 9 bases. Looked up from germline, CDR1 is MGHDK and CDR2 is SYGVNS. V was pared by 1 base and J by 5 bases, with 11 bases of the junction left unmatched. The CDR3 totals 17 residues. DNA of the CDR3: TGTGCCAGCAGTGAATTTACGGCTAGCGGGGCTCGGGAGACCCAGTACTTC. Translation gives CASSEFTASGARETQYF.

This chain connects TRBV2 to TRBJ2-4; the D is unclear. Germline values: CDR1 SNHLY, CDR2 FYNNEI. This CDR3 region has 16 residues. V was clipped by 3 bases and J by 5 bases, with 17 bases between them. In nucleotides, the CDR3 is TGTGCCAGCAGTGATTATTTAGGAACCCCCCAAAACATTCAGTACTTC. Its protein product is CASSDYLGTPQNIQYF.

This clonotype was observed a handful of times. The V call is TRBV20-1, the J call TRBJ1-2; weak D call: TRBD1 (5 bases). This CDR3 contains 11 residues. With 4 bases removed from V and 4 bases from J, the gap between germline ends came to 7 bases. Germline V lookup: CDR1 DFQATT, CDR2 SNEGSKA (reference sequence). This CDR3 reads CSATGIYGYTF. DNA of the CDR3: TGCAGTGCTACAGGGATCTATGGCTACACCTTC.